A single sample gave rise to the 21 T cell receptor beta chains below, sequenced in a study of PD-L1 blockade in urothelial cancer. The time point was: pretreatment peripheral blood. Clones were sequenced by immunoSEQ multiplex PCR, and TCRdb holds only the in-frame ones, with some missing. The profile shows 130,000 or so clones, roughly 80% of them singletons. Material: PBMCs, obtained around atezolizumab (anti-PD-L1) treatment. The receptors were sampled from a man aged 50 or older with urothelial cancer.

The J gene is TRBJ1-6, the V gene TRBV5-8, with no clear D. CDR1 and CDR2 from the germline V gene are SGHTS and YDEGEE. Trimming cost V 1 base and J 2 bases, with 10 bases left between them. The CDR3 totals 16 residues. The CDR3 reads CASSLRASTYNSPLHF. Here the CDR3 DNA reads TGTGCCAGCAGCTTGAGAGCGAGCACCTATAATTCACCCCTCCACTTT. Based on the CDR3 plus reference TRBV5-8 and TRBJ1-6, the full variable domain is EAGVTQSPTHLIKTRGQQATLRCSPISGHTSVYWYQQALGLGLQFLLWYDEGEERNRGNFPPRFSGRQFPNYSSELNVNALELEDSALYLCASSLRASTYNSPLHFGNGTRLTVT.

This clone came up a few times. V is TRBV10-3 and J is TRBJ2-3; tentatively, D is TRBD2 (5 bases). The length of the CDR3 is 14 residues. The germline V gene has CDR1 ENHRY and CDR2 SYGVKD. V was pared by 4 bases and J by 2 bases, with 10 bases between. CDR3 protein: CAISAQRLTDTQYF. CDR3 nucleotides: TGTGCCATCAGTGCTCAGCGGCTCACAGATACGCAGTATTTT.

V and J are TRBV19 and TRBJ2-1, with TRBD1 identical over 8 bases. This CDR3 is 15 amino acids long. Germline loops: CDR1 LNHDA, CDR2 SQIVND (reference sequence). The V segment lost 7 bases and the J segment 5 bases; nucleotides outside the gene matches: 10. The CDR3 bases are TGTGCCAGTAACTCCCCCGGGACAGGTCACAATGAGCAGTTCTTC. Encoded protein: CASNSPGTGHNEQFF.

The V and J genes are TRBV2 and TRBJ1-3; 9 bases line up with TRBD1. With 6 bases clipped from V and 4 bases from J, the junction kept 7 bases outside the gene matches. The germline V gene encodes CDR1 SNHLY and CDR2 FYNNEI. The CDR3 extends over 15 amino acids. The CDR3 is CASRPGQGVGNTIYF. CDR3 sequence (DNA): TGTGCCAGCAGACCGGGACAGGGAGTGGGAAACACCATATATTTT.

The chain carries TRBV7-9 and TRBJ2-1, with 9 bases aligning to TRBD2. After removal of 6 bases from V and 2 bases from J, the junction contained 8 bases not matched to a gene. The germline gives CDR1 SEHNR, CDR2 FQNEAQ (reference sequence). CDR3 length: 16 amino acids. Here the CDR3 reads CASRGLATRTYNEQFF. The CDR3 nucleotides are TGTGCCAGCAGGGGACTAGCTACCCGGACCTACAATGAGCAGTTCTTC.

This rearrangement joins TRBV19 to TRBJ1-2; D remains unclear. Germline assignment: CDR1 LNHDA and CDR2 SQIVND (reference sequence). CDR3 length: 16 amino acids. V lost 6 bases, J lost 5 bases, and 22 bases lay in between. The CDR3 DNA reads as TGTGCCAGTAGGACCGCTAACATAAGAGGGATTTATGGCTACACCTTC. Its translation is CASRTANIRGIYGYTF.

The V gene is TRBV19, the J gene TRBJ2-7, with 11 nucleotides matching TRBD2. Losses at the gene ends were 5 bases for V and 7 bases for J; bases not matched to a gene: 13. Germline V CDR1 and CDR2: LNHDA, SQIVND (reference sequence). The CDR3 covers 16 residues. The CDR3 sequence: CASSFTSGSGRGEQYF. The CDR3 region has the DNA TGTGCCAGTAGTTTTACTAGCGGGAGCGGGAGAGGTGAGCAGTACTTC.

This clone was seen once. DNA of the CDR3: TGTGCCAGTAAGACCGGAAACCTAGAAGATACGCAGTATTTT. Its protein product is CASKTGNLEDTQYF. The chain recombines TRBV6-1 with TRBJ2-3; no firm D call. This CDR3 has 14 amino acids. Deletions cut 9 bases from V and 5 bases from J, with 18 bases between. CDR1 MNHNS and CDR2 SASEGT come from the germline V gene.

This clone turned up a few times. The J gene is TRBJ1-1, the V gene TRBV6-1; D unclear. Trimming pared 2 bases from V and 5 bases from J, leaving 9 bases between. Germline assignment: CDR1 MNHNS and CDR2 SASEGT. The CDR3 contains 13 residues. CDR3 loop: CASSEYASTEAFF. Here the CDR3 DNA reads TGTGCCAGCAGTGAATATGCGAGTACTGAAGCTTTCTTT.

The gene calls are TRBV2 and TRBJ1-4; 8 bases fit TRBD1. The germline CDR1 and CDR2 sequences are SNHLY and FYNNEI. The CDR3 is 14 amino acids. Germline trimming cut 6 bases from V and 4 bases from J; bases unmatched to any gene: 4. CDR3 protein: CASRGQAINEKLFF. The DNA for the CDR3 is TGTGCCAGCAGGGGACAGGCAATTAATGAAAAACTGTTTTTT. The full variable domain, completed using reference TRBV2 and TRBJ1-4, is EPEVTQTPSHQVTQMGQEVILRCVPISNHLYFYWYRQILGQKVEFLVSFYNNEISEKSEIFDDQFSVERPDGSNFTLKIRSTKLEDSAMYFCASRGQAINEKLFFGSGTQLSVL.

The J gene is TRBJ2-3, the V gene TRBV7-6, with 8 bases identical to TRBD1. The germline V gene has CDR1 SGHVS and CDR2 FNYEAQ. The CDR3 length is 12 residues. After removal of 7 bases from V and 6 bases from J, the junction contained 3 bases not matched to a gene. CDR3 residues: CASTPGGDTQYF. The CDR3 DNA sequence: TGTGCCAGCACCCCAGGGGGCGATACGCAGTATTTT. Based on the CDR3 plus reference TRBV7-6 and TRBJ2-3, the full variable domain is GAGVSQSPRYKVTKRGQDVALRCDPISGHVSLYWYRQALGQGPEFLTYFNYEAQQDKSGLPNDRFSAERPEGSISTLTIQRTEQRDSAMYRCASTPGGDTQYFGPGTRLTVL.

This chain connects TRBV7-9 to TRBJ2-3; D not resolved. The length of the CDR3 is 15 residues. Germline V CDR1 and CDR2: SEHNR, FQNEAQ (reference sequence). Trimming removed 4 bases from V and 0 bases from J, with 11 bases in between. CDR3 nucleotides: TGTGCCAGCAGCTCTTTGTTAACTAGCACAGATACGCAGTATTTT. Protein product: CASSSLLTSTDTQYF.

As regards this clone: One end of the junction does not line up with germline, which may come from a read error. The chain links TRBV18 to TRBJ1-1, with 9 bases aligning to TRBD1. The germline CDR1 and CDR2 sequences are KGHSH and LQKENI. This CDR3 has 14 residues. The CDR3 region is CVSSPNRGHTEAFF. In DNA, the CDR3 is TGTGTCAGCTCACCGAACAGGGGGCATACTGAAGCTTTCTTT.

The chain combines TRBV5-4 with TRBJ2-3; no clear D. CDR1 is SGHNT, CDR2 YYREEE, per germline (reference sequence). Between the trimmed V and J ends, which lost 4 bases and 1 base, there was a span of 7 bases. The CDR3 is 13 residues long. The CDR3, as DNA: TGTGCCAGCAGCGGCGAGGGCACAGATACGCAGTATTTT. Translating it yields CASSGEGTDTQYF.

This sequence joins TRBV27 and TRBJ2-1; no clear D. Trimming removed 2 bases at V and 12 bases at J, with 14 bases between. The germline CDR1 and CDR2 sequences are MNHEY and SMNVEV (reference sequence). CDR3 length: 13 amino acids. The CDR3 loop is CASSLGGPAGQFF. The CDR3 region has the DNA TGTGCCAGCAGTTTAGGCGGCCCGGCTGGGCAGTTCTTC.

This clone was counted ten times or more. The V call is TRBV5-1, the J call TRBJ1-6; D is perhaps TRBD1 (6 bases). V was clipped by 0 bases and J by 8 bases, with 15 bases between them. Germline V CDR1 and CDR2: SGHRS, YFSETQ. This CDR3 spans 16 amino acids. The CDR3 region has the DNA TGCGCCAGCAGCTTGGCCGGGCAGGGGAAGGATTCACCCCTCCACTTT. Translated: CASSLAGQGKDSPLHF.

V and J are TRBV27 and TRBJ1-6, with D hard to call. The V and J ends lost 0 bases and 7 bases respectively, with 4 bases between them. Germline CDR1 is MNHEY and CDR2 is SMNVEV (reference sequence). This CDR3 spans 13 amino acids. The CDR3 here is CASSLSRNSPLHF. In DNA, the CDR3 is TGTGCCAGCAGTTTATCGAGGAATTCACCCCTCCACTTT.

The chain couples TRBV28 to TRBJ2-1; TRBD2 might be the D (5 bases). Germline lookup yields CDR1 MDHEN and CDR2 SYDVKM. Trimming stripped 5 bases from V and 8 bases from J, with 19 bases between. This CDR3 spans 15 amino acids. CDR3 region: CASSPRRIRLHEQFF. The CDR3 DNA reads as TGTGCCAGCAGTCCGAGGAGAATCAGACTACATGAGCAGTTCTTC.

The V and J genes are TRBV15 and TRBJ1-6; 9 bases map to TRBD1. CDR1 is LNHNV, CDR2 YYDKDF, per germline (reference sequence). This CDR3 is built from 18 residues. V shed 0 bases, J shed 6 bases, and the junction held 9 bases outside the gene matches. The CDR3 bases are TGTGCCACCAGCAGAGATAAGGGGACAGGGTCGGGTAATTCACCCCTCCACTTT. Translation: CATSRDKGTGSGNSPLHF. Filled out from reference TRBV15 and TRBJ1-6, the complete variable domain reads DAMVIQNPRYQVTQFGKPVTLSCSQTLNHNVMYWYQQKSSQAPKLLFHYYDKDFNNEADTPDNFQSRRPNTSFCFLDIRSPGLGDTAMYLCATSRDKGTGSGNSPLHFGNGTRLTVT.

CDR3 amino acids: CASSLGGGETQYF. The CDR3 nucleotides are TGTGCCAGCAGCTTGGGCGGAGGGGAGACCCAGTACTTC. The chain couples TRBV7-9 to TRBJ2-5, with a weak D call TRBD2 (6 bases). V lost 3 bases to trimming and J lost 5 bases, with 10 bases between them. The CDR3 contains 13 residues. Germline CDR1 is SEHNR and CDR2 is FQNEAQ (reference sequence).

This clone has only one observation. V usage is TRBV5-6 and J usage is TRBJ2-6; 7 nucleotides align to TRBD1. The CDR3 covers 17 residues. From germline, CDR1 is SGHDT and CDR2 YYEEEE. The junction had 7 bases not matched to a gene; V was cut back by 2 bases and J by 2 bases. CDR3 bases: TGTGCCAGCAGCTTTCTCACAGGGGCCCCTGGGGCCAACGTCCTGACTTTC. It encodes CASSFLTGAPGANVLTF. Complete variable domain (other parts from reference TRBV5-6 and TRBJ2-6): DAGVTQSPTHLIKTRGQQVTLRCSPKSGHDTVSWYQQALGQGPQFIFQYYEEEERQRGNFPDRFSGHQFPNYSSELNVNALLLGDSALYLCASSFLTGAPGANVLTFGAGSRLTVL.